The 12 T cell receptor beta chains in this list originate from one sample, sequenced in a study of blood T cell repertoires in COVID-19. TCRdb's table, derived via immunoSEQ multiplex PCR, lists solely in-frame clones and lacks some. The sample lists a few hundred thousand clones; 88% were seen once. Sample: peripheral blood. These TCRs come from a woman aged 70-85 years with COVID-19, enrolled during active disease.

V and J are TRBV28 and TRBJ2-1; D might be TRBD1 (6 bases). CDR1 is MDHEN and CDR2 is SYDVKM in the germline V gene. The V end lost 5 bases, the J end lost 0 bases, and 14 bases lay between the germline ends. CDR3 length: 16 amino acids. The CDR3, as DNA: TGTGCCAGCAGTGGCCCGGACAGCCTCTCCTACAATGAGCAGTTCTTC. It encodes CASSGPDSLSYNEQFF.

The V call is TRBV5-1, the J call TRBJ2-1, with 7 bases lining up with TRBD1. Trimming cost V 4 bases and J 2 bases; bases outside gene matches: 6. From germline, CDR1 is SGHRS and CDR2 YFSETQ. The CDR3 contains 15 residues. Here the CDR3 reads CASSHQTGPYNEQFF. CDR3 DNA sequence: TGCGCCAGCAGCCACCAGACAGGGCCCTACAATGAGCAGTTCTTC.

The chain carries TRBV4-2 and TRBJ1-4; D call uncertain. The CDR3 runs to 13 residues. V lost 3 bases and J 11 bases, leaving 13 bases between the germline ends. The germline CDR1 and CDR2 sequences are LGHNA and YNFKEQ. The CDR3 DNA is TGTGCCAGCAGCCAGGAGCAACTCGGGAAACTGTTTTTT. This encodes CASSQEQLGKLFF.

This chain uses TRBV28 with TRBJ1-6; a weak D match, TRBD1 (6 bases). This CDR3 has 15 residues. The V end was cut by 4 bases, the J end by 6 bases, with 13 bases between. Per germline, CDR1 MDHEN and CDR2 SYDVKM. CDR3 bases: TGTGCCAGCAGTTCAGGGGTGGGCCTTAATTCACCCCTCCACTTT. This encodes CASSSGVGLNSPLHF.

The chain uses TRBV5-1 and TRBJ2-3; 10 bases map to TRBD2. Germline values: CDR1 SGHRS, CDR2 YFSETQ. The V segment lost 8 bases and the J segment 3 bases; nucleotides outside the gene matches: 9. This CDR3 spans 15 amino acids. CDR3 sequence reads: CASQTLAGETDTQYF. In nucleotides, the CDR3 is TGCGCCAGTCAAACCCTAGCGGGAGAAACAGATACGCAGTATTTT.

This chain connects TRBV30 to TRBJ2-7; D gene uncertain. V was clipped by 0 bases and J by 3 bases, with 9 bases between them. Germline V gives CDR1 GTSNPN, CDR2 SVGIG (reference sequence). The CDR3 consists of 13 residues. CDR3 protein: CAWSVQLFYEQYF. CDR3 coding DNA: TGTGCCTGGAGTGTACAGCTCTTCTACGAGCAGTACTTC.

The rearrangement links TRBV6-6 to TRBJ1-1; 7 bases are a match to TRBD1. Per germline, CDR1 MNHNY and CDR2 SVGAGI (reference sequence). With V trimmed by 2 bases and J by 8 bases, 2 bases remained unmatched. The CDR3 runs 12 residues. The CDR3, as DNA: TGTGCCAGCAGTTACCCGACAGGGGAAGCTTTCTTT. It specifies CASSYPTGEAFF.

The chain uses TRBV2 and TRBJ1-3, with D possibly TRBD1 on 6 matching bases. Germline assignment: CDR1 SNHLY and CDR2 FYNNEI. Trimming pared 5 bases from V and 4 bases from J, leaving 9 bases between. This CDR3 has 13 residues. The chain's CDR3 is CASSTGLGNTIYF. The CDR3 coding sequence is TGTGCCAGCAGTACAGGGTTGGGAAACACCATATATTTT.

The chain uses TRBV4-1 and TRBJ2-5, with 12 bases identical to TRBD1. The CDR3 is made up of 14 amino acids. Trimming cost V 3 bases and J 9 bases; bases outside gene matches: 5. Germline V gene data show CDR1 as MGHRA and CDR2 as YSYEKL. The CDR3 sequence: CASSQGTGGEAQYF. The CDR3 nucleotides read TGCGCCAGCAGCCAGGGGACAGGGGGCGAAGCCCAGTACTTC.

A single count supports this clone. The chain couples TRBV11-2 to TRBJ1-2; 8 positions agree with TRBD1. V lost 3 bases and J lost 4; bases outside the gene matches: 4. This CDR3 is built from 14 residues. The germline gives CDR1 SGHAT, CDR2 FQNNGV. CDR3 in amino acids: CASSFQGATYGYTF. CDR3 DNA: TGTGCCAGCAGCTTTCAGGGGGCAACCTATGGCTACACCTTC.

The chain joins TRBV4-1 to TRBJ1-2; TRBD1 matches at 8 bases. CDR1 MGHRA and CDR2 YSYEKL come from the germline V gene. CDR3 length: 15 residues. V was clipped by 0 bases and J by 7 bases; unmatched bases: 7. The DNA of the CDR3 is TGCGCCAGCAGCCAAGATCGACAGGGGTTCTCTGGCTACACCTTC. Its protein is CASSQDRQGFSGYTF.

CDR3 nucleotide sequence: TGCGCCAGCAGCTTGGACAGACGCAACACTGAAGCTTTCTTT. Protein: CASSLDRRNTEAFF. This rearrangement joins TRBV5-1 to TRBJ1-1; D unresolved. Germline V CDR1 and CDR2: SGHRS, YFSETQ. Trimming took off 0 bases at V and 2 bases at J, with 8 bases between the two ends. The CDR3 is 14 residues long.